The next 9 T cell receptor beta chains were all read from a single sample in a study of cytotoxic CD8 clonotypes in ibrutinib-treated CLL. This table comes from immunoSEQ multiplex PCR, and its TCRdb copy is limited to in-frame clones, with some not included. This table holds 110,000 to 150,000 clones, around three quarters found once. The starting material was PBMCs, obtained after 12 months of ibrutinib treatment. Every receptor here comes from a human donor with chronic lymphocytic leukemia.

The CDR3 region has the DNA TGTGCCAGCAGTTTGTCTGCGGGTGAGCAGTTCTTC. Its translation: CASSLSAGEQFF. The chain combines TRBV27 with TRBJ2-1; TRBD2 might be the D (5 bases). Germline V gene sequence: CDR1 MNHEY, CDR2 SMNVEV (reference sequence). The CDR3 consists of 12 residues. Trimming cost V 3 bases and J 9 bases, with 9 bases left between them.

This clone was seen a handful of times. The chain joins TRBV7-9 to TRBJ1-6; D is possibly TRBD1 (6 bases). The CDR3 runs to 16 residues. CDR1 and CDR2 (germline): SEHNR, FQNEAQ (reference sequence). V was pared by 1 base and J by 5 bases, with 12 bases between. CDR3 in amino acids: CASSLVGGAHNSPLHF. The CDR3 nucleotides are TGTGCCAGCAGCTTAGTGGGGGGCGCACATAATTCACCCCTCCACTTT.

J is TRBJ1-2 and V is TRBV7-9; 8 positions match TRBD1. V gave up 5 bases and J gave up 4 bases; unmatched junction bases: 18. The CDR3 runs to 18 residues. CDR1 and CDR2 from the germline V gene are SEHNR and FQNEAQ (reference sequence). The CDR3 DNA reads as TGTGCCAGCAGCGTCCCCCCAGGGGGCCTAGGGTATGGCTATGGCTACACCTTC. It is translated as CASSVPPGGLGYGYGYTF.

The rearrangement uses TRBV25-1 and TRBJ1-1, with 7 bases matching TRBD1. The CDR3 sequence is 14 residues long. The germline CDR1 and CDR2 sequences are MGHDK and SYGVNS. J gave up 4 bases and V 3 bases, and 5 bases lay outside the gene matches. This CDR3 reads CASSDSTGPTEAFF. The CDR3 DNA follows: TGTGCCAGCAGTGATTCGACAGGGCCCACTGAAGCTTTCTTT.

The count of this clone is one. The chain has TRBV30 and TRBJ1-4, with TRBD1 matching over 7 bases. With V trimmed by 2 bases and J by 6 bases, 9 bases remained unmatched. The germline gives CDR1 GTSNPN, CDR2 SVGIG (reference sequence). The CDR3 is made up of 15 amino acids. DNA for the CDR3: TGTGCCTGGAGTCCAGGAAGGGACAGTTATGAAAAACTGTTTTTT. Residues: CAWSPGRDSYEKLFF. The variable domain in full, with the rest retrieved from reference TRBV30 and TRBJ1-4, is SQTIHQWPATLVQPVGSPLSLECTVEGTSNPNLYWYRQAAGRGLQLLFYSVGIGQISSEVPQNLSASRPQDRQFILSSKKLLLSDSGFYLCAWSPGRDSYEKLFFGSGTQLSVL.

The chain is built from TRBV5-1 and TRBJ2-7, with D possibly TRBD1 on 5 matching bases. This CDR3 comprises 14 residues. Germline CDR1 reads SGHRS; CDR2 reads YFSETQ. The V end lost 1 base, the J end lost 2 bases, and 10 bases lay between the germline ends. The CDR3 coding sequence is TGCGCCAGCAGCTTGATGGACAAAGCCTACGAGCAGTACTTC. Its protein is CASSLMDKAYEQYF. The full variable domain, rest sourced from reference TRBV5-1 and TRBJ2-7, is KAGVTQTPRYLIKTRGQQVTLSCSPISGHRSVSWYQQTPGQGLQFLFEYFSETQRNKGNFPGRFSGRQFSNSRSEMNVSTLELGDSALYLCASSLMDKAYEQYFGPGTRLTVT.

The J gene is TRBJ1-5, the V gene TRBV9; TRBD1 might be the D (5 bases). Trimming left V 6 bases short and J 1 base short, with 14 bases between. The CDR3 covers 15 residues. The germline gives CDR1 SGDLS, CDR2 YYNGEE. CDR3 sequence: CASTSRVESNQPQHF. As DNA, the CDR3 is TGTGCCAGCACCAGCAGGGTTGAAAGCAATCAGCCCCAGCATTTT.

The chain carries TRBV7-3 and TRBJ2-2; D remains unclear. Per the germline V gene, CDR1 is SGHTA and CDR2 is FQGTGA. V lost 5 bases to trimming and J lost 5 bases, with 15 bases between them. This CDR3 is 15 amino acids long. The CDR3 DNA reads TGTGCCAGCAGCCCATCGGGCCTAAGGACCGGGGAGCTGTTTTTT. It specifies CASSPSGLRTGELFF.

The table lists this clone with a few counts. The chain links TRBV29-1 to TRBJ2-3; 7 positions match TRBD1. V lost 6 bases and J lost 0; bases outside the gene matches: 9. Germline V CDR1 and CDR2: SQVTM, ANQGSEA. The CDR3 is 15 amino acids. CDR3 in DNA: TGCAGCGTGAGTGGGGACAGCCGAAGCACAGATACGCAGTATTTT. Protein sequence: CSVSGDSRSTDTQYF.